This entry lists 12 T cell receptor beta chains sequenced from one sample in a study of CD8+ T cells in alopecia areata. The treatment: oral pan-JAK inhibitor, 5-10 mg twice daily. After isolation, RNA underwent reverse transcription to generate cDNA as the sequencing template. TCRdb's table, derived via immunoSEQ multiplex PCR, lists solely in-frame clones and lacks some. The sample holds 200,000 to 250,000 clones, around 66% seen once. This material consisted of CD4+ T cells sorted from blood, taken at week 4, from a patient treated with tofacitinib. The receptors shown here come from a human donor with alopecia areata.

V and J are TRBV30 and TRBJ1-2, with D unresolved. V lost 0 bases to trimming and J lost 4 bases, with 9 bases between them. This CDR3 has 13 residues. In germline, CDR1 is GTSNPN, CDR2 SVGIG (reference sequence). The CDR3 is CAWSVSGGYGYTF. In nucleotides, the CDR3 is TGTGCCTGGAGTGTATCAGGTGGCTATGGCTACACCTTC.

The chain couples TRBV5-5 to TRBJ1-1, with D unclear. Germline V CDR1 and CDR2: SGHKS, YYEKEE (reference sequence). With 7 bases removed from V and 1 base from J, the gap between germline ends came to 11 bases. This CDR3 is built from 13 residues. This chain's CDR3 is CASGSMGNTEAFF. The CDR3 nucleotides are TGTGCCAGCGGGTCGATGGGGAACACTGAAGCTTTCTTT. The whole variable domain, remainder taken from reference TRBV5-5 and TRBJ1-1, is DAGVTQSPTHLIKTRGQQVTLRCSPISGHKSVSWYQQVLGQGPQFIFQYYEKEERGRGNFPDRFSARQFPNYSSELNVNALLLGDSALYLCASGSMGNTEAFFGQGTRLTVV.

The V and J genes are TRBV29-1 and TRBJ2-3; the D is unclear. V dropped 4 bases and J dropped 2 bases, with 4 bases sitting between them. Germline lookup yields CDR1 SQVTM and CDR2 ANQGSEA. The CDR3 is made up of 11 amino acids. The chain's CDR3 is CSVGDTDTQYF. The CDR3 nucleotides are TGCAGCGTTGGGGACACAGATACGCAGTATTTT.

This chain joins TRBV7-3 and TRBJ2-5; D may be TRBD1 (5 bases). Looked up from germline, CDR1 is SGHTA and CDR2 is FQGTGA. V was shortened by 2 bases and J by 3 bases, with 16 bases between the two germline ends. The CDR3 is 16 amino acids. The chain's CDR3 is CASSLFPRTREETQYF. CDR3 DNA sequence: TGTGCCAGCAGCTTATTCCCCCGGACAAGGGAAGAGACCCAGTACTTC.

This chain uses TRBV29-1 with TRBJ2-5, with D perhaps matching TRBD1 (6 bases). V lost 7 bases and J 3 bases, leaving 15 bases between the germline ends. Per germline, CDR1 SQVTM and CDR2 ANQGSEA. The CDR3 runs 13 residues. The CDR3 nucleotides are TGCAGCGCTGCGACAGGTACAGAAGAGACCCAGTACTTC. As protein: CSAATGTEETQYF.

CDR3 bases: TGCAGCGTAGAATCGGGACTCCGTTCCGGGGAGCTGTTTTTT. Residues: CSVESGLRSGELFF. The V gene is TRBV29-1, the J gene TRBJ2-2, with a tentative D call TRBD2 (6 bases). V was cut by 6 bases and J by 6 bases, with 17 bases left in between. The CDR3 has 14 amino acids. Germline V CDR1 and CDR2: SQVTM, ANQGSEA.

The chain couples TRBV7-3 to TRBJ2-3; 10 bases match TRBD1. The CDR3 has 15 residues. V gave up 5 bases and J gave up 2 bases; unmatched junction bases: 4. Germline-derived CDR1 and CDR2 are SGHTA and FQGTGA. The CDR3 coding sequence is TGTGCCAGCAGCCCGGGACAGGGGAACACAGATACGCAGTATTTT. It is translated as CASSPGQGNTDTQYF.

This clone was detected once. The chain uses TRBV30 and TRBJ1-6; D is unclear. CDR1 is GTSNPN and CDR2 is SVGIG in the germline V gene (reference sequence). The CDR3 is 15 amino acids. V lost 3 bases and J lost 10, with 19 bases in between. The CDR3 region has the DNA TGTGCCTGGAGAACTGGCGCGGGAATGCGGTCACCCCTCCACTTT. Amino acids: CAWRTGAGMRSPLHF.

The V call is TRBV18, the J call TRBJ2-7; D possibly corresponds to TRBD2 (5 bases). Germline CDR1 KGHSH, CDR2 LQKENI. The CDR3 spans 13 residues. Trimming cost V 5 bases and J 2 bases, with 10 bases left between them. CDR3 region: CASSGGPTYEQYF. The CDR3, as DNA: TGTGCCAGCTCAGGCGGGCCAACCTACGAGCAGTACTTC.

This clone has just a few counts. The J gene is TRBJ2-1, the V gene TRBV7-8; 14 bases agree with TRBD2. The CDR3 covers 16 residues. With V trimmed by 1 base and J by 9 bases, 5 bases remained unmatched. CDR1 is SGHVS and CDR2 is FQNEAQ in the germline V gene. CDR3 in amino acids: CASSLVGTSGGGEQFF. The CDR3 coding sequence is TGTGCCAGCAGCTTAGTAGGGACTAGCGGGGGTGGTGAGCAGTTCTTC.

V usage is TRBV29-1 and J usage is TRBJ1-1; perhaps TRBD1 as D (6 bases). CDR1 and CDR2 from the germline V gene are SQVTM and ANQGSEA. The V end was cut by 6 bases, the J end by 5 bases, with 16 bases between. This CDR3 spans 13 amino acids. CDR3 region: CSVATGTETEAFF. The CDR3 DNA follows: TGCAGCGTCGCGACAGGCACTGAGACTGAAGCTTTCTTT.

The V gene is TRBV4-3, the J gene TRBJ1-2, with D unclear. The CDR3 is 16 amino acids. Germline V gives CDR1 LGHNA, CDR2 YSLEER. Trimming took off 4 bases at V and 6 bases at J, with 21 bases between the two ends. This chain's CDR3 is CASSPETPSKIHGYTF. The CDR3 DNA reads as TGCGCCAGCAGCCCGGAGACACCCAGTAAGATCCATGGCTACACCTTC.